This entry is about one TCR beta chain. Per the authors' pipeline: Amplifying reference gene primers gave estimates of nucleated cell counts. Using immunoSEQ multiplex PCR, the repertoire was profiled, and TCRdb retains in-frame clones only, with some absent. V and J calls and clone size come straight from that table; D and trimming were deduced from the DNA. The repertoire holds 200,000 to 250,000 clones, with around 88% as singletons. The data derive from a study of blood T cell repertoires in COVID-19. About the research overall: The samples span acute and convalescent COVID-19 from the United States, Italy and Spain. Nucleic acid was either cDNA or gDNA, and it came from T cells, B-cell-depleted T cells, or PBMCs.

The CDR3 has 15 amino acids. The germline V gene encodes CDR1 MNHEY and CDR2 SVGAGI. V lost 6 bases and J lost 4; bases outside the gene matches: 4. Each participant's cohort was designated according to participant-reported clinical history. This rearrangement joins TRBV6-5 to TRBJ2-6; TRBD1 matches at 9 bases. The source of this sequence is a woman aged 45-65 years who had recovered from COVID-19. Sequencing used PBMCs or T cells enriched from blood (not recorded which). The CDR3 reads CASSQTGGGANVLTF. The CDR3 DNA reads TGTGCCAGCAGCCAGACAGGGGGAGGGGCCAACGTCCTGACTTTC.